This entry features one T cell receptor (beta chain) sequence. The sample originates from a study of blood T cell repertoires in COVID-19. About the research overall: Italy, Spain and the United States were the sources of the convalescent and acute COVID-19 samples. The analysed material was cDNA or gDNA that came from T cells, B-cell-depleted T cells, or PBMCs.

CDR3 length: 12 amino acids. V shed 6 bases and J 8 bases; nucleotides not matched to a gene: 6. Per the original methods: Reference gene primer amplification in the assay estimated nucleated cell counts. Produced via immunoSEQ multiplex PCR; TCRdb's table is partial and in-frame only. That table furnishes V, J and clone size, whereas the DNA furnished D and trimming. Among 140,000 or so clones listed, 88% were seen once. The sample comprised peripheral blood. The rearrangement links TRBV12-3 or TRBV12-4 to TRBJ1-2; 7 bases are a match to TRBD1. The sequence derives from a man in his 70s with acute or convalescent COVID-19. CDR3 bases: TGTGCCAGCAGCGACAGGGCGGCGGGCTACACCTTC. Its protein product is CASSDRAAGYTF.